This TCR beta chain was identified during a study of OX40 agonist ivuxolimab in advanced cancers. Study summary: One hepatocellular carcinoma and a couple of cutaneous melanoma patients partially responded.

The CDR3 has 15 residues. With V trimmed by 5 bases and J by 8 bases, 10 bases remained unmatched. CDR1 is MDHEN and CDR2 is SYDVKM in the germline V gene. Repertoires were generated with immunoSEQ multiplex PCR, while TCRdb's copy carries only in-frame clones and drops some. The sample lists 70,000 to 85,000 clones, 85% to 95% occurring once. The chain links TRBV28 to TRBJ2-3; TRBD2 aligns across 10 bases. The receptor was derived from an adult with an advanced solid tumor such as melanoma, head and neck, liver or kidney cancer. Sequencing used CD4+ or CD8+ T cells sorted from blood, obtained in a trial of the OX40 agonist ivuxolimab. DNA of the CDR3: TGTGCCAGCAGTGGGACTAGCGCGGTTCGGGTTACGCAGTATTTT. Amino acid sequence: CASSGTSAVRVTQYF.